These 8 T cell receptor beta chains came from one sample sequenced in a study of response to subunit inactivated influenza vaccine. One entry per CDR3 protein, called by TCRdb with MiXCR from the RT-PCR reads. The sample comprises some 190,000 distinct CDR3 sequences, 13% to 15% of which are singletons, and approximately 27% rests with the top ten. The sample here was CD8+ T cells sorted from PBMCs, taken roughly 5 days after vaccination. These receptors came from a man aged 50 to 59 who received an inactivated influenza vaccine.

The CDR3 DNA reads TGTGCCAGCAGACAGATTCAAGAGACCCAGTACTTC. Residues: CASRQIQETQYF. The chain couples TRBV2 to TRBJ2-5; no reliable D call. V lost 6 bases and J lost 2, with 7 bases in between. From germline, CDR1 is SNHLY and CDR2 FYNNEI. CDR3 size: 12 residues.

This clonotype was observed a few times. The chain links TRBV9 to TRBJ2-1; 8 nucleotides align to TRBD2. Germline V gene lookup returns CDR1 SGDLS and CDR2 YYNGEE. Losses at the gene ends were 2 bases for V and 6 bases for J; bases not matched to a gene: 10. This CDR3 has 16 residues. The CDR3 DNA reads TGTGCCAGCAGCGTGGAAGGGGGACTAGATTCCAATGAGCAGTTCTTC. This gives the protein CASSVEGGLDSNEQFF.

The CDR3 DNA follows: TGCGCCAGCAGCCCGGGACAGGGGGTCGGGGAGACCCAGTACTTC. This encodes CASSPGQGVGETQYF. The V and J genes are TRBV4-1 and TRBJ2-5, with 11 bases that match TRBD1. The CDR3 runs to 15 residues. Germline trimming cut 4 bases from V and 5 bases from J; bases unmatched to any gene: 6. Germline CDR1 and CDR2: MGHRA and YSYEKL.

The chain is built from TRBV7-8 and TRBJ1-2; the D is unclear. V was cut by 5 bases and J by 4 bases, with 14 bases left in between. The length of the CDR3 is 14 residues. Germline CDR1 SGHVS, CDR2 FQNEAQ. CDR3: CASSAGAFTYGYTF. CDR3 in DNA: TGTGCCAGCAGCGCGGGTGCCTTCACCTATGGCTACACCTTC.

This clonotype was seen more than once but under ten times. The chain has TRBV3-1 and TRBJ2-2; D unresolved. The ends were cut back, 0 bases at V and 6 bases at J, with 5 bases in the middle. The CDR3 loop spans 13 amino acids. Germline CDR1 and CDR2: LGHDT and YNNKEL (reference sequence). The CDR3 bases are TGTGCCAGCAGCCAAGATGAGGCCGGGGAGCTGTTTTTT. It specifies CASSQDEAGELFF.

This clonotype was counted between two and nine times. The chain carries TRBV12-3 or TRBV12-4 and TRBJ2-1; D is possibly TRBD1 (6 bases). This CDR3 is 14 amino acids long. V dropped 7 bases and J dropped 5 bases, with 15 bases sitting between them. The CDR3 sequence is CASTNRDLHNEQFF. CDR3 bases: TGTGCCAGCACTAACAGGGACCTTCACAATGAGCAGTTCTTC.

This clonotype has a handful of counts. The chain combines TRBV7-9 with TRBJ2-1; 9 bases line up with TRBD2. Germline V gene lookup returns CDR1 SEHNR and CDR2 FQNEAQ (reference sequence). V trimming: 5 bases; J trimming: 8 bases; junction bases outside the gene matches: 10. The CDR3 consists of 15 residues. The CDR3 DNA sequence: TGTGCCAGCAGCCCCTGGAGGCGGGGGGGGGATGAGCAGTTCTTC. Translation gives CASSPWRRGGDEQFF.

J is TRBJ2-1 and V is TRBV3-1, with 8 bases that match TRBD1. The V gene end was trimmed by 11 bases and the J gene end by 8 bases; junction bases not matched to a gene: 17. Germline CDR1 LGHDT, CDR2 YNNKEL (reference sequence). The CDR3 length is 15 residues. The CDR3 DNA follows: TGTGCCTCCACCACGCGGACAGGGAGGAGAGATGAGCAGTTCTTC. It yields the protein CASTTRTGRRDEQFF.